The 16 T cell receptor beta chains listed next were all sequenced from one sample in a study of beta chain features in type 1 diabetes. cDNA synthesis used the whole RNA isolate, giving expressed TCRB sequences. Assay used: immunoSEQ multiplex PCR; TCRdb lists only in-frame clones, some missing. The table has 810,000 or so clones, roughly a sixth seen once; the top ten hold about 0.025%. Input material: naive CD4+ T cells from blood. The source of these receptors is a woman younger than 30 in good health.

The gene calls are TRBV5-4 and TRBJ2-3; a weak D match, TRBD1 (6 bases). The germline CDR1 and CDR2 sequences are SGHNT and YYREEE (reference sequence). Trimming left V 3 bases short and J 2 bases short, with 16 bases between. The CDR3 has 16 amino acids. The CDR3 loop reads CASSSGAQPSTDTQYF. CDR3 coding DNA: TGTGCCAGCAGCTCAGGGGCCCAACCTTCCACAGATACGCAGTATTTT.

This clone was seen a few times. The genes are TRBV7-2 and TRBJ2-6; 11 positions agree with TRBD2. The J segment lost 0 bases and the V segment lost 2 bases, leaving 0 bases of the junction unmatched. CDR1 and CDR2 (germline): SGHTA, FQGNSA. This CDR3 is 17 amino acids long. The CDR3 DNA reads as TGTGCCAGCAGCTTAACTAGCGGGAGCTCTGGGGCCAACGTCCTGACTTTC. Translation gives CASSLTSGSSGANVLTF.

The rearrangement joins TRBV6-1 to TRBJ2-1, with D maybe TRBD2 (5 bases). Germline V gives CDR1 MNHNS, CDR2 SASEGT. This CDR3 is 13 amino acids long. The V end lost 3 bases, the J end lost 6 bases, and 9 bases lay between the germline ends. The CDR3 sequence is CASSDREGNEQFF. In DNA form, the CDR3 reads TGTGCCAGCAGTGATCGAGAGGGCAATGAGCAGTTCTTC.

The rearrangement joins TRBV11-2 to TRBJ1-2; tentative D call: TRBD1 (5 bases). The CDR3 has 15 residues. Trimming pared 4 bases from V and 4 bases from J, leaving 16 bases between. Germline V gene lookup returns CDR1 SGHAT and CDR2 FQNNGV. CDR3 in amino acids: CASSSGPWDPYGYTF. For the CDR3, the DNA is TGTGCCAGCAGCTCTGGGCCCTGGGACCCCTATGGCTACACCTTC.

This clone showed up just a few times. In DNA, the CDR3 is TGCGCCAGCAGCTACAATACAGGCGGGTGGAGCACAGATACGCAGTATTTT. As protein: CASSYNTGGWSTDTQYF. The chain joins TRBV5-1 to TRBJ2-3; D tentatively reads TRBD1 or TRBD2 (5 bases each). The germline V gene encodes CDR1 SGHRS and CDR2 YFSETQ. The CDR3 length is 17 residues. V was pared by 3 bases and J by 0 bases, with 17 bases between.

CDR3 in amino acids: CASRTGQGQRYEQYF. CDR3 sequence (DNA): TGTGCCAGCAGGACCGGACAGGGGCAACGCTACGAGCAGTACTTC. The chain carries TRBV6-1 and TRBJ2-7; 9 bases are a match to TRBD1. V gave up 6 bases and J gave up 3 bases; unmatched junction bases: 9. CDR1 MNHNS and CDR2 SASEGT come from the germline V gene. This CDR3 contains 15 residues.

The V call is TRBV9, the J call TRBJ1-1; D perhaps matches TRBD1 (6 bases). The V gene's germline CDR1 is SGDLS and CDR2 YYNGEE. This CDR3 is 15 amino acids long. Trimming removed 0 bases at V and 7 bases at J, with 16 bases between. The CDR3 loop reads CASSVAGAAFSEAFF. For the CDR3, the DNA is TGTGCCAGCAGCGTAGCGGGGGCAGCCTTTAGTGAAGCTTTCTTT.

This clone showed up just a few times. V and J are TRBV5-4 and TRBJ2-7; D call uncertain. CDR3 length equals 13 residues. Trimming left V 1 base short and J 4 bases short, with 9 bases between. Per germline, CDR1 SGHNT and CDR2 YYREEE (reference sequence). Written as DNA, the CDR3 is TGTGCCAGCAGCTTGTTTGGCCCGTACGAGCAGTACTTC. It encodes CASSLFGPYEQYF.

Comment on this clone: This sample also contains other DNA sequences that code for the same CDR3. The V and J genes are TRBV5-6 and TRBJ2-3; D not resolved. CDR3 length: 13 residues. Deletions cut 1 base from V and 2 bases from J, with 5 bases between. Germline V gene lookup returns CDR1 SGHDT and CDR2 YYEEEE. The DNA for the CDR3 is TGTGCCAGCAGCTTGCCTACCACAGATACGCAGTATTTT. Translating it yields CASSLPTTDTQYF.

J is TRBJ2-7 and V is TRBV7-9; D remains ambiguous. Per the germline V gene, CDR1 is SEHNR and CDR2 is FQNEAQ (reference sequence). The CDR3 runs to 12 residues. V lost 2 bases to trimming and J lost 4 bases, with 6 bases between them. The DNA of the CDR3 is TGTGCCAGCAGCTTATCAGATTACGAGCAGTACTTC. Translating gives CASSLSDYEQYF.

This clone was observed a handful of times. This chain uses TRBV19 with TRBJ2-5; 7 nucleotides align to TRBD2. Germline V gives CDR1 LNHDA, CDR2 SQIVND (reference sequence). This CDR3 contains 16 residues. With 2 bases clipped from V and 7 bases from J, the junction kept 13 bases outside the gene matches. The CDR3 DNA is TGTGCCAGTAGTATAACTGCGGGAGTCGCCGGCGGGACCCAGTACTTC. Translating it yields CASSITAGVAGGTQYF.

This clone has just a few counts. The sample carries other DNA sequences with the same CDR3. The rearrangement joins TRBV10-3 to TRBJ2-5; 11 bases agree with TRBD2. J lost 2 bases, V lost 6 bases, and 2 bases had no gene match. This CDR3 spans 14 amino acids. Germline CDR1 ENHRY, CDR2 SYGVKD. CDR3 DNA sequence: TGTGCCATCAGCGGGACTAGCGGACAAGAGACCCAGTACTTC. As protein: CAISGTSGQETQYF.

In DNA form, the CDR3 reads TGTGCCAGCAGCGCCCGGATCCAGGGGACAGTCTACGAGCAGTACTTC. Translating gives CASSARIQGTVYEQYF. This sequence joins TRBV9 and TRBJ2-7; the match to TRBD1 covers 7 bases. Losses at the gene ends were 3 bases for V and 3 bases for J; bases not matched to a gene: 12. The germline gives CDR1 SGDLS, CDR2 YYNGEE. CDR3 length: 16 amino acids.

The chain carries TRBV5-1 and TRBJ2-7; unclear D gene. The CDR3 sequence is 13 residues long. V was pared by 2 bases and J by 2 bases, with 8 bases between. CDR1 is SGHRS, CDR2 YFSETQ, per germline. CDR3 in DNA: TGCGCCAGCAGCTTATCTTTGGCCTACGAGCAGTACTTC. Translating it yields CASSLSLAYEQYF.

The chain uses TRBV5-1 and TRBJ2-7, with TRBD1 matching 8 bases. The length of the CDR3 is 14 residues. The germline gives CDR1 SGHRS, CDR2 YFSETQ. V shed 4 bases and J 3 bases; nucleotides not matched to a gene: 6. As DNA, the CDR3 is TGCGCCAGCAGCAAAAGAACAGGGGGCTACGAGCAGTACTTC. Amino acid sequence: CASSKRTGGYEQYF. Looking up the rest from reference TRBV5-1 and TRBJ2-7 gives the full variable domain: KAGVTQTPRYLIKTRGQQVTLSCSPISGHRSVSWYQQTPGQGLQFLFEYFSETQRNKGNFPGRFSGRQFSNSRSEMNVSTLELGDSALYLCASSKRTGGYEQYFGPGTRLTVT.

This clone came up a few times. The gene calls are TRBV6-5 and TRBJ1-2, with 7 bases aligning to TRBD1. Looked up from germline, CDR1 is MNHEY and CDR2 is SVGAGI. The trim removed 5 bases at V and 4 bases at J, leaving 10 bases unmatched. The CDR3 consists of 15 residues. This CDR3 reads CASSTTGTVPYGYTF. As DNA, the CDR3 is TGTGCCAGCAGTACAACCGGGACAGTCCCCTATGGCTACACCTTC.